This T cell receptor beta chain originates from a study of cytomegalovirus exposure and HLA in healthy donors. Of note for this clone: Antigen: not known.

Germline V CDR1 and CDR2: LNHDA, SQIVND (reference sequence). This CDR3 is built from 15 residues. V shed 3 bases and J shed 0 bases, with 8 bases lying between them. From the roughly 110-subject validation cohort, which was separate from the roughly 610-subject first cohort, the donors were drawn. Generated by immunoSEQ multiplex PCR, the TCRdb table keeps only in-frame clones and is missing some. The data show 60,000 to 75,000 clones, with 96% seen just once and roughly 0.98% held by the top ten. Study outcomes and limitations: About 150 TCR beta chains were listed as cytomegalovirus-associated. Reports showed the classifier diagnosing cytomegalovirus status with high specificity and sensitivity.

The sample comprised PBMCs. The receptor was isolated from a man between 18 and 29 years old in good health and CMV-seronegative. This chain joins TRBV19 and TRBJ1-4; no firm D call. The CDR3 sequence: CASSMVHSTNEKLFF. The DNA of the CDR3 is TGTGCCAGTAGTATGGTTCACTCAACTAATGAAAAACTGTTTTTT.